The subject of this entry is one TCR beta chain. The target of this receptor is not known. One base away there is no much larger clone; base qualities are not given. The source of the sample is a study of shared clonotypes between healthy human individuals (dated by TCRdb to 2020 to 2021). Context from the whole study: The cohort included a few men and two women between 18 and 49 years of age. Each donor's leukapheresis produced roughly between roughly 0.9 and 8.9 billion PBMCs. Per donor, three plates each were used for CD4 naive and CD4 memory, two for CD8 naive, and one for CD8 memory. Blood TCR repertoires of 5 or 6 healthy adults were deeply sequenced to estimate repertoire size and the extent of clonotype sharing between individuals. To increase sequencing depth and limit assay-specific biases, different laboratories used diverse techniques to prepare libraries and sequence TCR repertoires.

CDR1 and CDR2 are read off the germline V gene as KGHSH and LQKENI. There are 13 amino acids in the CDR3, from cysteine to phenylalanine inclusive. Kept here is only the CDR3 DNA, which spans 39 bases and is read in frame from base 1. What the research found in general, with its limitations: Only blood was sampled, and tissue TCR repertoires likely differ from those in blood. Even with the large sequencing depth, rarefaction of the sorted-subset datasets indicated that sequencing was incomplete. Pairwise subsampling led to the expectation that sequencing depth would affect the degree of clonotype sharing among donors. When several donors were compared, the shared fraction of clonotypes was 5% to 6.5% for naive CD4, around 4% for naive CD8, more than 2% for memory CD4, and around 0.4% for memory CD8. Compared with non-shared clonotypes, the clonotypes found in all four sorted-subset donors had higher generation probabilities. The genetic and exposure-history diversity represented was limited by the small number of donors. Naive subsets generally had larger estimated clonotype richness than memory subsets did.

The donors were healthy, HIV-negative adults who had no recently reported acute infections or vaccinations. All donors were Caucasian adults living in Nashville, Tennessee, USA. CD4+ T cells were enriched by magnetic negative selection; naive cells were then positively selected on CD45RA, and the negative fraction formed the memory subset. Blood was collected by leukapheresis, and PBMCs were isolated by Ficoll-Histopaque density gradient centrifugation and then cryopreserved in liquid nitrogen vapor phase. Purity and quantity of every magnetically sorted T cell population were checked by analytical flow cytometry. Genomic DNA was isolated from each sorted fraction and quantified by UV absorbance on a Nanodrop 2000c. Using the deep immunoSEQ assay, multiplex PCR amplified TCR CDR3 regions from genomic DNA. Extracted genomic DNA from each cell subset was distributed evenly across all wells of several immunoSEQ 96-well plates, and each plate was treated as a replicate. Each replicate PCR for sorted subsets received 200 ng genomic DNA, equal to tens of thousands of T cell genomes. Purified libraries were measured with a Qubit 3.0 fluorometer, size-checked on a Bioanalyzer 2100, and measured again with the KAPA Library Quantification kit. Each immunoSEQ 96-well plate was sequenced on its own single-read 150-cycle Illumina NextSeq 550 flow cell. In the source study's methods: The immunoSEQ output contained only junctional sequences without quality scores, so filtering could not match that applied to full-length reads. To assign V/J genes and CDR3, sequences were annotated against IMGT germline references using PyIR, a Python wrapper for IgBLAST v1.9. Reads with weak V/J assignments (E-value above 1e-6), missing CDR3, stop codons, out-of-frame junctions, or ambiguous translated residues were removed. V3J clonotypes were defined as sequences sharing an identical inferred V gene, J gene, and CDR3 amino acid sequence. The percentage overlap between two repertoires was calculated by dividing the number of shared unique clonotypes by the size of the smaller repertoire. RTK rarefaction, the Chao1 estimator, and Recon v2.1 estimates of unobserved clonotypes were used to assess repertoire richness. OLGA was used to compute generation probabilities for all TCRbeta clonotypes that the gDNA method yielded from a handful of donors. TCRdb re-hosts the immuneACCESS table, in-frame sequences only. Its copies lack some clones; in the studies checked, an unresolved V gene accounts for under half of them, and the cause for the rest is not known. That table gives V, J and clone size, and the DNA gave D and trimming. Recorded for this sample are some 500,000 clones; around 95% of them occurred a single time. Around 0.066% of the sample rests with the top ten.

Sequencing was done on a sample of naive CD4+ T cells sorted from blood. Reading the label with the study, this specimen's cell subset or site is: CD45RA+ positively selected. This receptor was identified in a woman younger than 45 in good health. The V gene is TRBV18 and the J gene is TRBJ2-5, and TRBD1 aligns with 8 junction nucleotides. The closer fit of TRBJ2-7 to the DNA end suggests the J call may be wrong. The DNA sequence reads TGTGCCAGCTCACTAGACAGGGGCGGCGAGCAGTACTTC. Its product reads: CASSLDRGGEQYF.